This T cell receptor (beta chain) was identified in a study of shared clonotypes between healthy human individuals. At the level of the study: There were three CD4 naive, three CD4 memory, two CD8 naive and one CD8 memory plates per donor. Whole-study findings and limits: Richness estimates generally favored naive over memory subsets. Sequencing depth was expected to influence donor clonotype sharing.

Per the germline V gene, CDR1 is MDHEN and CDR2 is SYDVKM. The V gene lost 6 bases and the J gene lost 3 bases, with 17 bases spanning the gap. The CDR3 length is 15 residues. As for this clone: The antigen is undetermined.

CD4+ cells underwent separation, giving CD45RA+ naive and CD45RA-negative memory subsets. The method was immunoSEQ multiplex PCR; TCRdb's version includes in-frame clones alone and lacks a portion of them. The sample lists approximately 1,000,000 clones; around 82% were seen once. The rearrangement joins TRBV28 to TRBJ1-1, with D maybe TRBD1 (5 bases). This sequence originates from a man younger than 30 in good health. Some clones in this sample may be carry-over from other donors' samples. The sequenced sample consisted of memory CD4+ T cells from PBMCs. Subset defined: CD45RA-negative fraction. CDR3 bases: TGTGCCAGCAGCCCTCCCAACAGGCCTGACACTGAAGCTTTCTTT. As protein: CASSPPNRPDTEAFF.